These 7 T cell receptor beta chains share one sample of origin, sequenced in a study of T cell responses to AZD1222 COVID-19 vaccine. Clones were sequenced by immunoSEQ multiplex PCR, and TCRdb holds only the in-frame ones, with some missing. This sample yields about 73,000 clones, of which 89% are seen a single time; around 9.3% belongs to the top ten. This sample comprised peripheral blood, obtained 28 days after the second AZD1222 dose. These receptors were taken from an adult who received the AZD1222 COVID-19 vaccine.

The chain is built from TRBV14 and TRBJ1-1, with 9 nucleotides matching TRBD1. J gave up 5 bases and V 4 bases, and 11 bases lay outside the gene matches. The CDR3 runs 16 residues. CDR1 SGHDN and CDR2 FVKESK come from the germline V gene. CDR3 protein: CASSRPWDRADTEAFF. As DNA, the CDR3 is TGTGCCAGCAGCCGACCGTGGGACAGGGCGGATACTGAAGCTTTCTTT. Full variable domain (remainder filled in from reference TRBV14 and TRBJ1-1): EAGVTQFPSHSVIEKGQTVTLRCDPISGHDNLYWYRRVMGKEIKFLLHFVKESKQDESGMPNNRFLAERTGGTYSTLKVQPAELEDSGVYFCASSRPWDRADTEAFFGQGTRLTVV.

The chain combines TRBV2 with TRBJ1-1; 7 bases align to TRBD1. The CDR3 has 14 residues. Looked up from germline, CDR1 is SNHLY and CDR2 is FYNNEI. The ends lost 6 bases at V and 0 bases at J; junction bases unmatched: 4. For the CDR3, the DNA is TGTGCCAGCAGGGAGGGACAGTTGAACACTGAAGCTTTCTTT. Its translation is CASREGQLNTEAFF.

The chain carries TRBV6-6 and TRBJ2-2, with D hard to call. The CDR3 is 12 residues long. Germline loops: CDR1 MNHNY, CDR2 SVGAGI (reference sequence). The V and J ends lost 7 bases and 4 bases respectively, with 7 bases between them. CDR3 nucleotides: TGTGCCAGCAATATGGGCACCGGGGAGCTGTTTTTT. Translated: CASNMGTGELFF.

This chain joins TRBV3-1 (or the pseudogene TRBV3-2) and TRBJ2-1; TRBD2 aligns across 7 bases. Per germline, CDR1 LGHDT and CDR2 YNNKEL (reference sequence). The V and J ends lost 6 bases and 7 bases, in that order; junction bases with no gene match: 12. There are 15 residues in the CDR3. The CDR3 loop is CASRAGRTLWNEQFF. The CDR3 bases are TGTGCCAGCAGAGCGGGGCGGACCCTTTGGAATGAGCAGTTCTTC.

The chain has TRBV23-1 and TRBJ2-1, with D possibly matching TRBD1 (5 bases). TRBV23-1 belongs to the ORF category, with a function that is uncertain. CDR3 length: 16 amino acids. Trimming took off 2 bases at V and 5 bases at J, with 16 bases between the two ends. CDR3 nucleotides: TGCGCCAGCAGTCAACCCAGGGATGCTCTGGACAATGAGCAGTTCTTC. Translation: CASSQPRDALDNEQFF.

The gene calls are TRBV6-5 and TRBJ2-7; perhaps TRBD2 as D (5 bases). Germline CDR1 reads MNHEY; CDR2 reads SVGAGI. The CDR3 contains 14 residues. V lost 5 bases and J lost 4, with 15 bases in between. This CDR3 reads CASSIGGYRYEQYV. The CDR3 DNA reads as TGTGCCAGCAGTATCGGCGGGTATCGGTACGAGCAGTACGTC.

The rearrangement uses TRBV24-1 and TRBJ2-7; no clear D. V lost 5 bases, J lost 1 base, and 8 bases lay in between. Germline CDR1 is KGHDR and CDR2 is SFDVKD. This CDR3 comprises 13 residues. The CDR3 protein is CATSVCRSYEQYV. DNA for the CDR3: TGTGCCACCAGTGTTTGTCGGTCCTACGAGCAGTACGTC.